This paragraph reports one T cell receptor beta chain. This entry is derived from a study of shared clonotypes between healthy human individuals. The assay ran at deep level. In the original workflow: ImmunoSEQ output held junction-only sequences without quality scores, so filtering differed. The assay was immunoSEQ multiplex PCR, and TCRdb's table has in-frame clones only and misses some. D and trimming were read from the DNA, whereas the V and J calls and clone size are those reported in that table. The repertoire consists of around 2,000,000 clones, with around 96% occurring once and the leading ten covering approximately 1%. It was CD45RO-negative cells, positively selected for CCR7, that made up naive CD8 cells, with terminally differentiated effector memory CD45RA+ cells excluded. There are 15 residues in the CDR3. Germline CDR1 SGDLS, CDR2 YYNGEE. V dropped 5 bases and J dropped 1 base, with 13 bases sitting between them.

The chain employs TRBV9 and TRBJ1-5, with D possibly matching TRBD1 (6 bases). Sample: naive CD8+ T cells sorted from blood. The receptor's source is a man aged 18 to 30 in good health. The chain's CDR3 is CASSREGTSNQPQHF. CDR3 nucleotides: TGTGCCAGCAGTCGAGAAGGGACAAGCAATCAGCCCCAGCATTTT.